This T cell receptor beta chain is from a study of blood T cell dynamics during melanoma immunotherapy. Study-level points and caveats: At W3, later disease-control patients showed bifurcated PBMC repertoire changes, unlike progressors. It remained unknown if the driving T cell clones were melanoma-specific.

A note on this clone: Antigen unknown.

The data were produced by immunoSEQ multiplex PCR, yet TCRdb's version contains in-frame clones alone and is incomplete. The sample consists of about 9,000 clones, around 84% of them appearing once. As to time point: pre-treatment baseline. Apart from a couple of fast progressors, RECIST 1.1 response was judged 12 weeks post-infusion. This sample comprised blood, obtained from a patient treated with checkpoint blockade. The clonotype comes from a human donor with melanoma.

CDR3 loop: CASSSRGPSVDEQFF. CDR3 DNA sequence: TGTGCCAGTAGTTCGCGGGGACCTTCAGTGGATGAGCAGTTCTTC. The rearrangement joins TRBV19 to TRBJ2-1; the D gene is possibly TRBD2 (6 bases). The length of the CDR3 is 15 residues. The V gene lost 5 bases and the J gene lost 8 bases, with 19 bases spanning the gap. From germline, CDR1 is LNHDA and CDR2 SQIVND (reference sequence).